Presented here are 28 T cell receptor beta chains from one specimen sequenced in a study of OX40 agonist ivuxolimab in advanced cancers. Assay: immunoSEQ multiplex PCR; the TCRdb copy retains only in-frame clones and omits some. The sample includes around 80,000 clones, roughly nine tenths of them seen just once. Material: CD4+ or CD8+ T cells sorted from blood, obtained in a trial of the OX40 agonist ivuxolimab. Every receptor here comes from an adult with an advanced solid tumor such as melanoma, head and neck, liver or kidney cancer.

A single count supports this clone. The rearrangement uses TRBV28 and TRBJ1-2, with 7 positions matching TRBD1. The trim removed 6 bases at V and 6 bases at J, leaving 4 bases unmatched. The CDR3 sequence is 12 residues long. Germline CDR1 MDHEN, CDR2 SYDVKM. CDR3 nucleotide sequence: TGTGCCAGCAGGGGGACAGTGGATGGCTACACCTTC. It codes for CASRGTVDGYTF.

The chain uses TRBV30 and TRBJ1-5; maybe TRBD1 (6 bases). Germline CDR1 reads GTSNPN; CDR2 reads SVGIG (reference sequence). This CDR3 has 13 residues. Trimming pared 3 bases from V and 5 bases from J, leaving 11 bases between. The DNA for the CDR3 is TGTGCCTGGAGCGGAGCAGGGGATCAGCCCCAGCATTTT. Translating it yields CAWSGAGDQPQHF. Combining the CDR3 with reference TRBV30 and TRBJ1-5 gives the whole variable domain SQTIHQWPATLVQPVGSPLSLECTVEGTSNPNLYWYRQAAGRGLQLLFYSVGIGQISSEVPQNLSASRPQDRQFILSSKKLLLSDSGFYLCAWSGAGDQPQHFGDGTRLSIL.

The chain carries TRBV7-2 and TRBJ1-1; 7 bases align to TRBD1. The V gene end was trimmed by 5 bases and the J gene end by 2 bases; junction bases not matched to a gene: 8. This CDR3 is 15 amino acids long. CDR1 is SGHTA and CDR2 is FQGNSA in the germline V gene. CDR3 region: CASSPQGGVNTEAFF. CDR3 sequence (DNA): TGTGCCAGCAGCCCCCAGGGGGGAGTAAACACTGAAGCTTTCTTT.

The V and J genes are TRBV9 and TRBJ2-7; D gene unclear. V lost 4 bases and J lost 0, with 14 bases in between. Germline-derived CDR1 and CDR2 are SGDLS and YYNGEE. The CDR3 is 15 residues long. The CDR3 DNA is TGTGCCAGCAGCTTTGCCCAGGTCCCCTCCTACGAGCAGTACTTC. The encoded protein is CASSFAQVPSYEQYF.

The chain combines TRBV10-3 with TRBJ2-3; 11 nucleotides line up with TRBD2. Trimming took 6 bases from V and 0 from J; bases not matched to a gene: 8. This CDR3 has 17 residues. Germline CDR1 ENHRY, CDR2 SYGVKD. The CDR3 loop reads CAIRISSGRTSTDTQYF. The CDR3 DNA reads TGTGCCATCAGAATCTCTAGCGGGAGGACTAGCACAGATACGCAGTATTTT.

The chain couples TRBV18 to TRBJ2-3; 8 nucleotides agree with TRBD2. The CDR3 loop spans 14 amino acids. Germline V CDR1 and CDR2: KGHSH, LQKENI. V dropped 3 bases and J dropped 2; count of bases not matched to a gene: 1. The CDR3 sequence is CASSPSGVTDTQYF. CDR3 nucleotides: TGTGCCAGCTCACCTAGCGGGGTCACAGATACGCAGTATTTT.

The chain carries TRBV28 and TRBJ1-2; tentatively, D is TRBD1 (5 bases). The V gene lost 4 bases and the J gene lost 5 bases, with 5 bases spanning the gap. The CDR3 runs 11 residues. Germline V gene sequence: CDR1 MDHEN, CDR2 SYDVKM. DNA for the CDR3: TGTGCCAGCAGTTCAGGGTATGGCTACACCTTC. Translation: CASSSGYGYTF.

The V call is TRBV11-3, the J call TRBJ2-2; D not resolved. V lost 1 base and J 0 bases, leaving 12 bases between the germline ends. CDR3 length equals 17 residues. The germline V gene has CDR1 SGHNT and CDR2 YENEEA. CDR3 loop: CASSLGADLANTGELFF. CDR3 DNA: TGTGCCAGCAGCTTAGGAGCCGACCTCGCGAACACCGGGGAGCTGTTTTTT. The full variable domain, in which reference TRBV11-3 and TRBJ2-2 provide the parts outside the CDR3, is EAGVVQSPRYKIIEKKQPVAFWCNPISGHNTLYWYLQNLGQGPELLIRYENEEAVDDSQLPKDRFSAERLKGVDSTLKIQPAELGDSAVYLCASSLGADLANTGELFFGEGSRLTVL.

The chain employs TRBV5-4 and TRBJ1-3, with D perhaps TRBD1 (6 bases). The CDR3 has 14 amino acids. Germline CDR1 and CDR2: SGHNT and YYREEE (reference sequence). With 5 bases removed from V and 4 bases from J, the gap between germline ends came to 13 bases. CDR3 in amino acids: CASSPGGLGNTIYF. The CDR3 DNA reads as TGTGCCAGCAGTCCGGGGGGCTTGGGAAACACCATATATTTT.

Written as DNA, the CDR3 is TGTGCCATCAGGGGGGACAGGGGTATTGATGGCTACACCTTC. Protein: CAIRGDRGIDGYTF. The chain links TRBV10-3 to TRBJ1-2; 10 bases align to TRBD1. CDR1 and CDR2 (germline): ENHRY, SYGVKD. J lost 6 bases, V lost 6 bases, and 7 bases had no gene match. The CDR3 runs 14 residues.

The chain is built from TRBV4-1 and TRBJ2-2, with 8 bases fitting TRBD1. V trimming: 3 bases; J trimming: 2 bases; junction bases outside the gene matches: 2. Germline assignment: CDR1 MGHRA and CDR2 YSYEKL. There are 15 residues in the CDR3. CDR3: CASSQDRVNTGELFF. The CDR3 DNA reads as TGCGCCAGCAGCCAGGACAGGGTAAACACCGGGGAGCTGTTTTTT.

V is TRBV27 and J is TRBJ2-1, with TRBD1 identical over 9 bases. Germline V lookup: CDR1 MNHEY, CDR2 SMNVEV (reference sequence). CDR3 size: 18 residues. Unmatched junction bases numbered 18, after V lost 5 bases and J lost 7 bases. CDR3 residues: CASSPGQGSGGGLNEQFF. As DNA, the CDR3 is TGTGCCAGCAGTCCGGGACAGGGTAGCGGAGGGGGTCTAAATGAGCAGTTCTTC.

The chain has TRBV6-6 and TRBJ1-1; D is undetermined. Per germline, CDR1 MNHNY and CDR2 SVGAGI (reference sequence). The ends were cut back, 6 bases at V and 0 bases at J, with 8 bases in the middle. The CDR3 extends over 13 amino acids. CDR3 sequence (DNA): TGTGCCAGCAGCCAACAGATGAACACTGAAGCTTTCTTT. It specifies CASSQQMNTEAFF.

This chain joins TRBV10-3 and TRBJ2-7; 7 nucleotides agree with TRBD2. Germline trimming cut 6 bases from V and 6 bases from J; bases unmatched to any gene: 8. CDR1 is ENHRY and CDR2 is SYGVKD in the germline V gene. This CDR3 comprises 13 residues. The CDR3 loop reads CAISRIGEGEQYF. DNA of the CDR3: TGTGCCATCAGCCGTATAGGGGAGGGCGAGCAGTACTTC.

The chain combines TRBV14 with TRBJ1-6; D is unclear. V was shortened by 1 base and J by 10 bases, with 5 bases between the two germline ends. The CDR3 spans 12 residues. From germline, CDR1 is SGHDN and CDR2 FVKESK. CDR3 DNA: TGTGCCAGCAGCCAAGGGGTGTCACCCCTCCACTTT. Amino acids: CASSQGVSPLHF.

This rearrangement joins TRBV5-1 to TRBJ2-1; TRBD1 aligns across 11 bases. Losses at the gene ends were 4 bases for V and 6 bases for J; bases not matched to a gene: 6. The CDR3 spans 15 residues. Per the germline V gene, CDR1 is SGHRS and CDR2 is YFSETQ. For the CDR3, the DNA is TGCGCCAGCAGCCGGGGACAGGGGGTTTTCAATGAGCAGTTCTTC. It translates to CASSRGQGVFNEQFF. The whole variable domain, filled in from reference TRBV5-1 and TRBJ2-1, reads KAGVTQTPRYLIKTRGQQVTLSCSPISGHRSVSWYQQTPGQGLQFLFEYFSETQRNKGNFPGRFSGRQFSNSRSEMNVSTLELGDSALYLCASSRGQGVFNEQFFGPGTRLTVL.

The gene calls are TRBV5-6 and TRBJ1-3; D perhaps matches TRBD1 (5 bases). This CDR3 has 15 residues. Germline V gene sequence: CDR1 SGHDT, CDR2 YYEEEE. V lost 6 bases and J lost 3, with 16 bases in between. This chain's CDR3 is CASIPPGGFGNTIYF. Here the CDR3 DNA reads TGTGCCAGCATCCCACCGGGGGGTTTTGGAAACACCATATATTTT. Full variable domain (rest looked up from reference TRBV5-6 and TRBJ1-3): DAGVTQSPTHLIKTRGQQVTLRCSPKSGHDTVSWYQQALGQGPQFIFQYYEEEERQRGNFPDRFSGHQFPNYSSELNVNALLLGDSALYLCASIPPGGFGNTIYFGEGSWLTVV.

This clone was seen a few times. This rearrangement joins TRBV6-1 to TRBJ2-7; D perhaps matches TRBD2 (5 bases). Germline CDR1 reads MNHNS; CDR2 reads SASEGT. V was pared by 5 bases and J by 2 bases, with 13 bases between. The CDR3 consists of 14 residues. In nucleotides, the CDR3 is TGTGCCAGCAGTAGGGATCGAGGGACCTACGAGCAGTACTTC. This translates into CASSRDRGTYEQYF.

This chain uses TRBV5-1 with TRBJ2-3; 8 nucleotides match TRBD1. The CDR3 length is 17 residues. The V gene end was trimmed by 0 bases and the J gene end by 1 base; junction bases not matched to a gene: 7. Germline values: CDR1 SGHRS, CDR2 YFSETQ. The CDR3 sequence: CASSLGTWGQGTDTQYF. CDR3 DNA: TGCGCCAGCAGCTTGGGGACGTGGGGACAGGGCACAGATACGCAGTATTTT.

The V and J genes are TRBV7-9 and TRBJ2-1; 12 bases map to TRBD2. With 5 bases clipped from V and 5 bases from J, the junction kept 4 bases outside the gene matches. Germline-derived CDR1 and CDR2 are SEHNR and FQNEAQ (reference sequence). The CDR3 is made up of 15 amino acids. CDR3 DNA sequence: TGTGCCAGCAGCGTGACTAGCGGGAGAAACAATGAGCAGTTCTTC. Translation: CASSVTSGRNNEQFF.

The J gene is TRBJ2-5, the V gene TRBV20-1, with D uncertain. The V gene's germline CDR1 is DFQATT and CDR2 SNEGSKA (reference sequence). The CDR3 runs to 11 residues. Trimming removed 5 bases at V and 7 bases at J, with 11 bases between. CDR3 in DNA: TGCAGTGCTCGAACGGGTGGGACCCAGTACTTC. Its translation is CSARTGGTQYF.

Here the CDR3 DNA reads TGTGCCAGCCGCGCCGCGGGGTTGAACACTGAAGCTTTCTTT. It translates to CASRAAGLNTEAFF. The V gene is TRBV19, the J gene TRBJ1-1; no clear D. The CDR3 consists of 14 residues. V gave up 9 bases and J gave up 0 bases, with 14 bases separating them. Germline V gene lookup returns CDR1 LNHDA and CDR2 SQIVND (reference sequence).

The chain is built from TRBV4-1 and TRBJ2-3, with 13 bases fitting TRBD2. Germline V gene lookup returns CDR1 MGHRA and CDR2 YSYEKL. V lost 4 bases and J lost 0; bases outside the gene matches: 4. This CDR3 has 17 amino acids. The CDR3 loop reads CASSPRGLAGSTDTQYF. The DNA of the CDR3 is TGCGCCAGCAGCCCAAGGGGACTAGCGGGAAGCACAGATACGCAGTATTTT.

CDR3 region: CASSHGAIGSYEQYF. Written as DNA, the CDR3 is TGCGCCAGCAGCCACGGGGCCATCGGTTCCTACGAGCAGTACTTC. The chain recombines TRBV4-1 with TRBJ2-7; either TRBD1 or TRBD2 may fit D (5 bases each). The V end lost 3 bases, the J end lost 1 base, and 13 bases lay between the germline ends. CDR1 is MGHRA, CDR2 YSYEKL, per germline. This CDR3 has 15 amino acids.

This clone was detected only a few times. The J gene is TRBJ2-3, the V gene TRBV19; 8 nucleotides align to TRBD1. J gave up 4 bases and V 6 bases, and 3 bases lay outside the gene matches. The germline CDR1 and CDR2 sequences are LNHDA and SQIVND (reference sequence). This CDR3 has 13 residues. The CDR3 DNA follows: TGTGCCAGTAGGGTACAGGGGGCAGATACGCAGTATTTT. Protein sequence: CASRVQGADTQYF.

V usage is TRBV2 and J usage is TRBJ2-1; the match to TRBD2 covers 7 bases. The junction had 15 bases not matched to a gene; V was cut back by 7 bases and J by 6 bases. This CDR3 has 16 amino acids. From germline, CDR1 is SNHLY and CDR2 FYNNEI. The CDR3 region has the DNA TGTGCCAGCATCGAGGAAGCACTAGCGAAAGTCAATGAGCAGTTCTTC. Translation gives CASIEEALAKVNEQFF.

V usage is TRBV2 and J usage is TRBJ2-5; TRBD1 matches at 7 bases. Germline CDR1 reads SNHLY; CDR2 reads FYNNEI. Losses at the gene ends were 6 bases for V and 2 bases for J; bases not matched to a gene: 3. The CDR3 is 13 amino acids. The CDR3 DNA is TGTGCCAGCAGGGGACAGCCTCAAGAGACCCAGTACTTC. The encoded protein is CASRGQPQETQYF.

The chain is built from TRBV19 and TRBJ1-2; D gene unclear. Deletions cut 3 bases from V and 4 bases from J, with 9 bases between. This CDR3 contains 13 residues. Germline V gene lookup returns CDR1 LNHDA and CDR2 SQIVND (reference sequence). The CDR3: CASSIVPSYGYTF. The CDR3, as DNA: TGTGCCAGTAGTATTGTGCCGTCCTATGGCTACACCTTC.